This T cell receptor (beta chain) is drawn from a study of T-cell reconstitution after alpha-beta-depleted transplantation in children. The authors prepared the TCRbeta library with unique molecular identifiers. TCRdb recomputed calls from the PCR reads with MiXCR, one row per CDR3 protein. The sample records about 870,000 distinct CDR3 sequences, around 17% being singletons. The study's findings and limits: After one year, T-cell counts and TCRbeta diversity mostly came from new T cells. Several hundred rapidly expanded clones from non-depleted graft cells reportedly supplied alpha-beta T cells about two months post-transplant. It was surviving recipient T cells and thymic progenitors that gave some patients high TCRbeta diversity at day 60.

Germline V lookup: CDR1 SGHDN, CDR2 FVKESK. V lost 5 bases and J 2 bases, leaving 9 bases between the germline ends. The CDR3 contains 13 residues. Comments on this clonotype: Its antigen is unknown.

The V call is TRBV14, the J call TRBJ2-5; TRBD1 is a possible D gene (6 bases). The receptor comes from a male patient aged 10 to 17 who had a stem cell transplant for acute lymphoblastic leukemia, so the T cells may come from the graft donor. This material consisted of PBMCs, mostly from graft donor cells, taken 360 days after TCRalphabeta/CD19-depleted stem cell transplant. Here the CDR3 reads CASSDGTQETQYF. The DNA of the CDR3 is TGTGCCAGCAGCGATGGGACACAAGAGACCCAGTACTTC. Complete variable domain (other parts from reference TRBV14 and TRBJ2-5): EAGVTQFPSHSVIEKGQTVTLRCDPISGHDNLYWYRRVMGKEIKFLLHFVKESKQDESGMPNNRFLAERTGGTYSTLKVQPAELEDSGVYFCASSDGTQETQYFGPGTRLLVL.